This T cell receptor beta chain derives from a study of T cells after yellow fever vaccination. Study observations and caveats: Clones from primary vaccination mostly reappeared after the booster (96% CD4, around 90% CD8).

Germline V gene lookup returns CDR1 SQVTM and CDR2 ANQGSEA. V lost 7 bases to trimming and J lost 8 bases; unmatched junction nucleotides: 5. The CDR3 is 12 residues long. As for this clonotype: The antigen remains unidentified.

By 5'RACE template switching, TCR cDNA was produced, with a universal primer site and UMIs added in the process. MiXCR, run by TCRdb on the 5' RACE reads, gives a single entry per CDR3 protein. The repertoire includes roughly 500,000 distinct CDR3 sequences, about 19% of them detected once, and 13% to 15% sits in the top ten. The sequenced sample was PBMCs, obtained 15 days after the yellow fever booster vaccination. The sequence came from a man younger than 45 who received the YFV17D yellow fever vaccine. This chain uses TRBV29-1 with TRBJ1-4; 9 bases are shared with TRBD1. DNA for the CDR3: TGCAGCGCTGACAGGGGGAAGGAAAAACTGTTTTTT. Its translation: CSADRGKEKLFF.